Shown below are 15 T cell receptor beta chains from a single sample sequenced in a study of T cell responses to AZD1222 COVID-19 vaccine. Method: immunoSEQ multiplex PCR; TCRdb's copy keeps in-frame clones and lacks some. The repertoire holds some 110,000 clones, with roughly 84% as singletons. Source: peripheral blood, taken 28 days after the second AZD1222 dose. These receptors all come from an adult who received the AZD1222 COVID-19 vaccine.

This clone was observed at least ten times. The chain is built from TRBV28 and TRBJ1-5, with 9 bases that match TRBD1. Losses at the gene ends were 5 bases for V and 6 bases for J; bases not matched to a gene: 5. The CDR3 is made up of 14 amino acids. In germline, CDR1 is MDHEN, CDR2 SYDVKM. CDR3 sequence: CASSPGQGGQPQHF. In nucleotides, the CDR3 is TGTGCCAGCAGTCCGGGACAGGGAGGTCAGCCCCAGCATTTT.

The chain employs TRBV7-6 and TRBJ2-2; D is uncertain. Trimming took off 5 bases at V and 7 bases at J, with 11 bases between the two ends. Germline CDR1 is SGHVS and CDR2 is FNYEAQ. The length of the CDR3 is 13 residues. The DNA of the CDR3 is TGTGCCAGCAGCCCTCGTTTGGACGGGGAGCTGTTTTTT. It yields the protein CASSPRLDGELFF.

This rearrangement joins TRBV2 to TRBJ2-7; no clear D. V lost 0 bases, J lost 1 base, and 10 bases lay in between. From germline, CDR1 is SNHLY and CDR2 FYNNEI. This CDR3 is built from 15 residues. CDR3 loop: CASSEAPLWSYEQYF. The CDR3 DNA reads TGTGCCAGCAGTGAAGCGCCTTTGTGGTCCTACGAGCAGTACTTC.

The chain carries TRBV24-1 and TRBJ2-5; D ambiguous. V lost 7 bases to trimming and J lost 2 bases, with 13 bases between them. Germline CDR1 is KGHDR and CDR2 is SFDVKD. This CDR3 region has 14 residues. CDR3 nucleotides: TGTGCCACCAGCCCCACGGACCCTCAAGAGACCCAGTACTTC. This encodes CATSPTDPQETQYF.

The chain uses TRBV11-2 and TRBJ1-2, with D perhaps TRBD1 (5 bases). From germline, CDR1 is SGHAT and CDR2 FQNNGV. CDR3 length equals 15 residues. Between the trimmed V and J ends, which lost 6 bases and 7 bases, there was a span of 21 bases. CDR3 DNA sequence: TGTGCCAGCAGGGAACTGCGGGGCCCGAACGTTGGCTACACCTTC. It translates to CASRELRGPNVGYTF. Looking up the rest from reference TRBV11-2 and TRBJ1-2 gives the full variable domain: EAGVAQSPRYKIIEKRQSVAFWCNPISGHATLYWYQQILGQGPKLLIQFQNNGVVDDSQLPKDRFSAERLKGVDSTLKIQPAKLEDSAVYLCASRELRGPNVGYTFGSGTRLTVV.

The chain links TRBV5-1 to TRBJ1-1; TRBD1 matches 7 bases. Trimming cost V 2 bases and J 5 bases; bases outside gene matches: 6. The CDR3 has 14 residues. The germline CDR1 and CDR2 sequences are SGHRS and YFSETQ. Here the CDR3 DNA reads TGCGCCAGCAGCTTTCAGGGGGAAAGTACTGAAGCTTTCTTT. As protein: CASSFQGESTEAFF.

The chain combines TRBV4-3 with TRBJ1-1, with TRBD1 matching 10 bases. The ends lost 3 bases at V and 3 bases at J; junction bases unmatched: 7. The CDR3 length is 16 residues. CDR1 and CDR2 (germline): LGHNA, YSLEER. Written as DNA, the CDR3 is TGCGCCAGCAGCCAGGACACCGGGACAGGGGACACTGAAGCTTTCTTT. Its translation: CASSQDTGTGDTEAFF.

The chain couples TRBV24-1 to TRBJ2-1, with 8 bases lining up with TRBD1. CDR3 size: 15 residues. Germline V gene data show CDR1 as KGHDR and CDR2 as SFDVKD. V lost 3 bases and J lost 5; bases outside the gene matches: 5. The CDR3 DNA sequence: TGTGCCACCAGTGATGCGGGACAGGCTAACAATGAGCAGTTCTTC. Amino acids: CATSDAGQANNEQFF.

The chain uses TRBV20-1 and TRBJ2-3; 10 nucleotides match TRBD2. CDR1 is DFQATT and CDR2 is SNEGSKA in the germline V gene (reference sequence). The CDR3 spans 14 residues. Trimming removed 3 bases from V and 5 bases from J; junction bases left unmatched: 5. CDR3 amino acids: CSASSSGSLDTQYF. The CDR3, as DNA: TGCAGTGCTAGTTCTAGCGGGAGTTTAGATACGCAGTATTTT.

The chain links TRBV5-4 to TRBJ2-1; 8 nucleotides align to TRBD2. This CDR3 is 17 amino acids long. Germline V gene sequence: CDR1 SGHNT, CDR2 YYREEE (reference sequence). The trim removed 3 bases at V and 3 bases at J, leaving 11 bases unmatched. The CDR3 sequence is CASSSGGPSDGYNEQFF. The CDR3 DNA reads TGTGCCAGCAGCTCGGGAGGGCCGAGCGACGGCTACAATGAGCAGTTCTTC.

The V and J genes are TRBV27 and TRBJ2-1; D is uncertain. Trimming shortened V by 6 bases and J by 10 bases, and 7 bases separated the two germline ends. CDR3 length: 10 amino acids. Germline loops: CDR1 MNHEY, CDR2 SMNVEV (reference sequence). In nucleotides, the CDR3 is TGTGCCAGCAGGGGCCCAGAGCAGTTCTTC. It translates to CASRGPEQFF.

The rearrangement uses TRBV7-9 and TRBJ1-1; possible D gene TRBD1, 5 bases. V lost 3 bases, J lost 3 bases, and 8 bases lay in between. The CDR3 has 13 amino acids. Germline V gene lookup returns CDR1 SEHNR and CDR2 FQNEAQ (reference sequence). Written as DNA, the CDR3 is TGTGCCAGCAGCTTCGGCAGGGACACTGAAGCTTTCTTT. Translating gives CASSFGRDTEAFF.

V gene TRBV12-3 or TRBV12-4 combines with J gene TRBJ1-5; the D gene is possibly TRBD1 (5 bases). The CDR3 has 12 residues. V dropped 5 bases and J dropped 4 bases, with 6 bases sitting between them. CDR3 loop: CASSQGNQPQHF. The CDR3 nucleotides read TGTGCCAGCAGTCAGGGTAATCAGCCCCAGCATTTT.

This clone was detected only a few times. The V and J genes are TRBV2 and TRBJ1-6, with a tentative D call TRBD1 (6 bases). The V end was cut by 0 bases, the J end by 6 bases, with 18 bases between. The CDR3 covers 18 residues. Germline V gene lookup returns CDR1 SNHLY and CDR2 FYNNEI. CDR3 sequence reads: CASSEASSPGEVNSPLHF. CDR3 coding DNA: TGTGCCAGCAGTGAAGCAAGTTCTCCAGGGGAGGTTAATTCACCCCTCCACTTT. Full variable domain (rest looked up from reference TRBV2 and TRBJ1-6): EPEVTQTPSHQVTQMGQEVILRCVPISNHLYFYWYRQILGQKVEFLVSFYNNEISEKSEIFDDQFSVERPDGSNFTLKIRSTKLEDSAMYFCASSEASSPGEVNSPLHFGNGTRLTVT.

For this clone: Other DNA sequences from this sample encode an identical CDR3 as well. V is TRBV19 and J is TRBJ1-5, with 8 bases that match TRBD1. V lost 5 bases, J lost 2 bases, and 2 bases stayed unmatched. From germline, CDR1 is LNHDA and CDR2 SQIVND (reference sequence). This CDR3 has 14 amino acids. The CDR3 is CASSGQGGNQPQHF. DNA of the CDR3: TGTGCCAGTAGTGGACAGGGCGGCAATCAGCCCCAGCATTTT.